These 28 T cell receptor beta chains came from one sample sequenced in a study of low-dose radiotherapy and immunotherapy resistance in tumors. Time point indicated: before trial treatment. Priming of first-strand cDNA relied on TRAV- and TRBV-specific primers (covering alpha and beta chains). Both a constant-region primer and a V-primer adapter served to amplify TCRs across 15 to 20 PCR cycles. TCRdb called the reads again in MiXCR, with one record for every CDR3 protein. The sample comprises 60,000 to 90,000 distinct CDR3 sequences, less than 40% of which are singletons, and roughly 11% rests with the top ten. Sequenced here: PBMCs, sampled before treatment. The receptors stem from a female donor with ovarian cancer.

The gene calls are TRBV2 and TRBJ1-5; no clear D. V was trimmed by 2 bases and J by 0 bases, leaving 5 bases between them. The CDR3 is made up of 14 amino acids. CDR1 and CDR2 (germline): SNHLY, FYNNEI. CDR3 bases: TGTGCCAGCAGTGAAAGTTTTAGCAATCAGCCCCAGCATTTT. It encodes CASSESFSNQPQHF.

DNA for the CDR3: TGTGCCAGCAGTTACTCTAGCGGGAAGGGAGATACGCAGTATTTT. As protein: CASSYSSGKGDTQYF. The rearrangement uses TRBV6-2 or TRBV6-3 and TRBJ2-3, with 8 positions matching TRBD2. V was pared by 0 bases and J by 5 bases, with 4 bases of the junction left unmatched. Germline CDR1 MNHEY, CDR2 SVGEGT. This CDR3 spans 15 amino acids.

This clonotype was observed many times. The genes are TRBV20-1 and TRBJ1-1, with TRBD1 as a possible D gene (5 bases). The CDR3 runs to 18 residues. Germline V gene lookup returns CDR1 DFQATT and CDR2 SNEGSKA (reference sequence). V lost 6 bases and J 0 bases, leaving 26 bases between the germline ends. CDR3 sequence: CSARTTVGGQGMNTEAFF. In DNA, the CDR3 is TGCAGTGCGAGGACCACCGTGGGAGGTCAGGGAATGAACACTGAAGCTTTCTTT.

This clonotype was seen repeatedly, ten times or more. This chain uses TRBV7-2 with TRBJ2-1, with a possible D match to TRBD2 (6 bases). This CDR3 is built from 13 residues. The germline V gene has CDR1 SGHTA and CDR2 FQGNSA. V was pared by 5 bases and J by 1 base, with 6 bases between. This CDR3 is CASSGGSYNEQFF. The CDR3 bases are TGTGCCAGCAGCGGAGGGTCCTACAATGAGCAGTTCTTC.

There are many counts of this clonotype. The chain joins TRBV14 to TRBJ2-2; 9 bases fit TRBD2. This CDR3 spans 16 amino acids. Per the germline V gene, CDR1 is SGHDN and CDR2 is FVKESK. Trimming took 1 base from V and 3 from J; bases not matched to a gene: 3. CDR3 bases: TGTGCCAGCAGCCAAGTAGCGGGAGCGTACACCGGGGAGCTGTTTTTT. Translation gives CASSQVAGAYTGELFF.

This clonotype appeared many times. The chain recombines TRBV6-5 with TRBJ2-2, with D possibly TRBD2 on 6 matching bases. The CDR3 consists of 18 residues. Germline CDR1 and CDR2: MNHEY and SVGAGI. The ends were cut back, 2 bases at V and 0 bases at J, with 16 bases in the middle. This CDR3 reads CASSYPRAGSPNTGELFF. Written as DNA, the CDR3 is TGTGCCAGCAGTTACCCGAGAGCGGGCTCCCCGAACACCGGGGAGCTGTTTTTT.

This clonotype was found many times. J is TRBJ2-7 and V is TRBV29-1; TRBD2 matches 8 bases. The CDR3 runs to 12 residues. The germline gives CDR1 SQVTM, CDR2 ANQGSEA. The V gene end was trimmed by 4 bases and the J gene end by 6 bases; junction bases not matched to a gene: 5. The CDR3 DNA sequence: TGCAGCGTTGGTTACCGGGGGGGCGAGCAGTACTTC. Its translation: CSVGYRGGEQYF.

The J gene is TRBJ2-1, the V gene TRBV5-1; TRBD2 matches 7 bases. The V gene end was trimmed by 4 bases and the J gene end by 7 bases; junction bases not matched to a gene: 14. Germline V gives CDR1 SGHRS, CDR2 YFSETQ. The CDR3 spans 16 residues. The CDR3 DNA reads TGCGCCAGCAGCCCCTCGGGCGGGGGTGTACGGAATGAGCAGTTCTTC. Amino acid sequence: CASSPSGGGVRNEQFF.

J is TRBJ2-5 and V is TRBV11-2; D is unclear. Germline V gene data show CDR1 as SGHAT and CDR2 as FQNNGV. V lost 1 base and J 1 base, leaving 10 bases between the germline ends. This CDR3 has 15 residues. The CDR3 sequence: CASSLGAGPQETQYF. CDR3 nucleotides: TGTGCCAGCAGCTTAGGGGCAGGACCCCAAGAGACCCAGTACTTC.

This clonotype was observed at least ten times. V usage is TRBV14 and J usage is TRBJ2-1; a weak D match, TRBD2 (6 bases). CDR3 size: 16 residues. Trimming took off 2 bases at V and 0 bases at J, with 11 bases between the two ends. Germline-derived CDR1 and CDR2 are SGHDN and FVKESK. The CDR3 reads CASSQIRDFSYNEQFF. The CDR3 DNA reads TGTGCCAGCAGCCAAATACGGGACTTCTCCTACAATGAGCAGTTCTTC.

Note on this clonotype: It is likely a read error: a sequence one base away is far more abundant. V and J are TRBV11-2 and TRBJ2-5, with D possibly TRBD2 on 7 matching bases. Trimming took 0 bases from V and 11 from J, leaving 13 bases between them. Germline loops: CDR1 SGHAT, CDR2 FQNNGV. The CDR3 contains 13 residues. CDR3 DNA sequence: TGTGCCAGCAGCTTAGATCTAGGGGGGGAGCAGTACTTC. Protein product: CASSLDLGGEQYF.

The table lists this clonotype with many counts. This chain connects TRBV7-9 to TRBJ2-1; D is unclear. The CDR3 is made up of 14 amino acids. Between the trimmed V and J ends, which lost 2 bases and 5 bases, there was a span of 10 bases. CDR1 SEHNR and CDR2 FQNEAQ come from the germline V gene (reference sequence). DNA for the CDR3: TGTGCCAGCAGCTTAAGGTTACGGAACAATGAGCAGTTCTTC. Protein sequence: CASSLRLRNNEQFF.

There are a few counts of this clonotype. The chain combines TRBV18 with TRBJ2-5; 9 bases are shared with TRBD1. Unmatched junction bases numbered 10, after V lost 5 bases and J lost 6 bases. The CDR3 spans 15 residues. CDR1 KGHSH and CDR2 LQKENI come from the germline V gene. The CDR3 region is CASSTGGQGSKTQYF. CDR3 sequence (DNA): TGTGCCAGCTCAACGGGGGGACAGGGCTCGAAGACCCAGTACTTC.

This clonotype has at least ten counts. The chain recombines TRBV30 with TRBJ1-3; D unresolved. This CDR3 is built from 15 residues. Germline V lookup: CDR1 GTSNPN, CDR2 SVGIG (reference sequence). The V gene lost 1 base and the J gene lost 0 bases, with 10 bases spanning the gap. The CDR3 here is CAWSEPDGSGNTIYF. CDR3 coding DNA: TGTGCCTGGAGTGAACCGGACGGCTCTGGAAACACCATATATTTT.

The V call is TRBV10-3, the J call TRBJ2-1; D may be TRBD2 (5 bases). The CDR3 contains 14 residues. Germline values: CDR1 ENHRY, CDR2 SYGVKD. V lost 2 bases and J lost 9, with 14 bases in between. Written as DNA, the CDR3 is TGTGCCATCAGTGAGGGTCGGGAACGGAGTGAGCAGTTCTTC. Its protein product is CAISEGRERSEQFF.

In regard to this clonotype: A far larger clone is only one base removed, so a read error is likely. The conserved phenylalanine or tryptophan normally closing the CDR3 is absent here, so this likely arose from a read error. The rearrangement links TRBV6-8 to TRBJ2-2, with D uncertain. Trimming pared 8 bases from V and 5 bases from J, leaving 15 bases between. Germline lookup yields CDR1 MNHGY and CDR2 SAAAGT. The CDR3 covers 14 residues. CDR3 protein: CASRTHLITGELFL. CDR3 bases: TGTGCCAGCCGGACCCATCTTATTACCGGGGAGCTGTTTCTT.

In regard to this clonotype: A far larger clone is only one base removed, so a read error is likely. The chain joins TRBV28 to TRBJ2-1, with TRBD1 matching 7 bases. The CDR3 contains 14 residues. Germline loops: CDR1 MDHEN, CDR2 SYDVKM. V lost 5 bases to trimming and J lost 4 bases; unmatched junction nucleotides: 5. CDR3 sequence reads: CASSDEGAYNEQFF. For the CDR3, the DNA is TGTGCCAGCAGTGATGAGGGGGCTTACAATGAGCAGTTCTTC.

This clonotype was seen many times. This chain uses TRBV27 with TRBJ1-1; no reliable D call. The germline V gene has CDR1 MNHEY and CDR2 SMNVEV (reference sequence). The CDR3 sequence is 12 residues long. V dropped 6 bases and J dropped 1 base, with 6 bases sitting between them. This CDR3 reads CASRDPNTEAFF. The CDR3 coding sequence is TGTGCCAGCAGGGACCCGAACACTGAAGCTTTCTTT.

This clonotype was seen repeatedly, ten times or more. The chain links TRBV19 to TRBJ2-1; 12 nucleotides match TRBD2. This CDR3 has 15 residues. The germline CDR1 and CDR2 sequences are LNHDA and SQIVND (reference sequence). V lost 7 bases and J lost 8; bases outside the gene matches: 9. CDR3 coding DNA: TGTGCCAGTACCTCGACTAGCGGGAGTTTTTATGAGCAGTTCTTC. The encoded protein is CASTSTSGSFYEQFF.

At least ten counts were recorded for this clonotype. CDR3 residues: CASSESTAAGASPLHF. DNA of the CDR3: TGTGCCAGCAGTGAATCGACTGCGGCAGGGGCTTCACCCCTCCACTTT. The chain recombines TRBV25-1 with TRBJ1-6; TRBD1 might be the D (6 bases). CDR1 and CDR2 from the germline V gene are MGHDK and SYGVNS. Trimming shortened V by 1 base and J by 9 bases, and 16 bases separated the two germline ends. This CDR3 region has 16 residues.

There are a few counts of this clonotype. The chain has TRBV5-1 and TRBJ2-3; unclear D gene. V was trimmed by 0 bases and J by 6 bases, leaving 11 bases between them. CDR3 length: 14 residues. Germline-derived CDR1 and CDR2 are SGHRS and YFSETQ. The CDR3 reads CASSLARPDDTQYF. The CDR3 bases are TGCGCCAGCAGCTTGGCGAGGCCTGACGATACGCAGTATTTT.

This clonotype was detected many times. The genes are TRBV5-1 and TRBJ2-1; perhaps TRBD2 as D (7 bases). This CDR3 has 16 amino acids. The V end was cut by 4 bases, the J end by 2 bases, with 16 bases between. Germline CDR1 is SGHRS and CDR2 is YFSETQ. CDR3: CASSNPGGGAYNEQFF. The CDR3 DNA sequence: TGCGCCAGCAGCAACCCCGGAGGGGGGGCCTACAATGAGCAGTTCTTC. Supplemented by reference TRBV5-1 and TRBJ2-1, the full variable domain reads KAGVTQTPRYLIKTRGQQVTLSCSPISGHRSVSWYQQTPGQGLQFLFEYFSETQRNKGNFPGRFSGRQFSNSRSEMNVSTLELGDSALYLCASSNPGGGAYNEQFFGPGTRLTVL.

This clonotype came up many times. The V gene is TRBV6-2 or TRBV6-3, the J gene TRBJ1-1, with 7 positions matching TRBD1. CDR1 and CDR2 from the germline V gene are MNHEY and SVGEGT. V lost 6 bases to trimming and J lost 4 bases; unmatched junction nucleotides: 17. This CDR3 is 17 amino acids long. CDR3 residues: CASSNQPIDRAFTEAFF. The CDR3 DNA is TGTGCCAGCAGCAATCAACCGATCGACAGGGCATTCACTGAAGCTTTCTTT.

This clonotype is judged medium-sized. The chain carries TRBV5-6 and TRBJ2-1; D unresolved. This CDR3 contains 11 residues. Trimming removed 5 bases at V and 13 bases at J, with 13 bases between. Germline lookup yields CDR1 SGHDT and CDR2 YYEEEE. DNA for the CDR3: TGTGCCAGCAGTCAAAGGGATATACAGTTCTTC. Its translation is CASSQRDIQFF. Variable domain in full (rest from reference TRBV5-6 and TRBJ2-1): DAGVTQSPTHLIKTRGQQVTLRCSPKSGHDTVSWYQQALGQGPQFIFQYYEEEERQRGNFPDRFSGHQFPNYSSELNVNALLLGDSALYLCASSQRDIQFFGPGTRLTVL.

This clonotype was picked up many times. The CDR3 bases are TGTGCCAGCAGCCACGAAAATTCACCCCTCCACTTT. Protein sequence: CASSHENSPLHF. V and J are TRBV3-1 and TRBJ1-6; D remains unclear. The CDR3 sequence is 12 residues long. Trimming left V 3 bases short and J 7 bases short, with 4 bases between. Germline CDR1 is LGHDT and CDR2 is YNNKEL (reference sequence).

About this clonotype: This likely came from a read error, as a far larger clone is one base away. The chain is built from TRBV9 and TRBJ2-5; 7 bases line up with TRBD2. This CDR3 comprises 12 residues. CDR1 and CDR2 from the germline V gene are SGDLS and YYNGEE. Unmatched junction bases numbered 5, after V lost 1 base and J lost 11 bases. CDR3 sequence (DNA): TGTGCCAGCAGCGTACGGGGGGACCAGCAGTACTTC. Translating gives CASSVRGDQQYF.

This clonotype was detected ten times or more. The genes are TRBV9 and TRBJ2-3; D gene uncertain. V dropped 4 bases and J dropped 0 bases, with 9 bases sitting between them. The germline gives CDR1 SGDLS, CDR2 YYNGEE. CDR3 length: 14 amino acids. The CDR3 here is CASSLARSTDTQYF. The CDR3 DNA follows: TGTGCCAGCAGCCTGGCCAGAAGCACAGATACGCAGTATTTT.

The genes are TRBV28 and TRBJ1-2; D uncertain. CDR1 and CDR2 from the germline V gene are MDHEN and SYDVKM. CDR3 length: 12 residues. Trimming removed 5 bases from V and 8 bases from J, with 12 bases in between. CDR3 sequence (DNA): TGTGCCAGCAGTGACCCTAAAGGCGGCTACACCTTC. Amino acids: CASSDPKGGYTF.